These 8 T cell receptor beta chains were sequenced from one sample in a study of T-cell reconstitution after alpha-beta-depleted transplantation in children. Unique molecular identifiers were incorporated during preparation of the TCRbeta library. Each CDR3 protein gets one entry after TCRdb re-called the PCR reads with MiXCR. Among 190,000 or so distinct CDR3 sequences listed, more than 6.5% were seen once. The specimen comprised PBMCs from the stem cell graft donor, sampled from the stem cell graft. These receptors originate from a human donor who donated a stem cell graft to a child with Wiskott-Aldrich syndrome.

The genes are TRBV2 and TRBJ2-4, with TRBD2 identical over 7 bases. The germline V gene has CDR1 SNHLY and CDR2 FYNNEI. Losses at the gene ends were 6 bases for V and 9 bases for J; bases not matched to a gene: 8. The CDR3 consists of 13 residues. CDR3 DNA sequence: TGTGCCAGCAGGGGAGGGGAGAGCGTCATTCAGTACTTC. This codes for CASRGGESVIQYF. The full variable domain, its missing parts supplied by reference TRBV2 and TRBJ2-4, is EPEVTQTPSHQVTQMGQEVILRCVPISNHLYFYWYRQILGQKVEFLVSFYNNEISEKSEIFDDQFSVERPDGSNFTLKIRSTKLEDSAMYFCASRGGESVIQYFGAGTRLSVL.

There are many counts of this clonotype. V gene TRBV10-3 combines with J gene TRBJ2-3; 10 bases align to TRBD2. Germline V gene sequence: CDR1 ENHRY, CDR2 SYGVKD. Unmatched junction bases numbered 13, after V lost 8 bases and J lost 5 bases. The CDR3 extends over 16 amino acids. The CDR3 sequence: CAIGSKAGGPGDTQYF. In DNA form, the CDR3 reads TGTGCCATCGGGTCAAAAGCGGGAGGGCCAGGAGATACGCAGTATTTT.

This clonotype was detected many times. The CDR3, as DNA: TGCAGTGTTAGGCACAGCGGAAACTATGGCTACACCTTC. It specifies CSVRHSGNYGYTF. V is TRBV20-1 and J is TRBJ1-2; D unresolved. The V end lost 7 bases, the J end lost 2 bases, and 14 bases lay between the germline ends. There are 13 residues in the CDR3. Germline V gene sequence: CDR1 DFQATT, CDR2 SNEGSKA (reference sequence).

This clonotype has at least ten counts. This chain joins TRBV5-1 and TRBJ2-7; D remains ambiguous. Germline values: CDR1 SGHRS, CDR2 YFSETQ. CDR3 length equals 16 residues. V gave up 4 bases and J gave up 0 bases, with 17 bases separating them. CDR3 sequence (DNA): TGCGCCAGCAGCCCTAACCCCCCAGCGACCTCCTACGAGCAGTACTTC. Translating gives CASSPNPPATSYEQYF.

This clonotype appeared many times. CDR3 in amino acids: CASSYPGANQPQHF. Here the CDR3 DNA reads TGTGCCAGCAGCTATCCTGGAGCTAATCAGCCCCAGCATTTT. V gene TRBV12-3 or TRBV12-4 combines with J gene TRBJ1-5; D gene uncertain. CDR3 length: 14 amino acids. Trimming took 6 bases from V and 4 from J, leaving 13 bases between them.

This clonotype occurred a few times. The V gene is TRBV5-5, the J gene TRBJ2-1; 10 bases line up with TRBD2. Germline trimming cut 3 bases from V and 7 bases from J; bases unmatched to any gene: 7. CDR3 length: 15 residues. The germline gives CDR1 SGHKS, CDR2 YYEKEE (reference sequence). For the CDR3, the DNA is TGTGCCAGCAGCTCTCTAGCGGGGGCCCTTAATGAGCAGTTCTTC. Protein sequence: CASSSLAGALNEQFF. Full variable domain (rest looked up from reference TRBV5-5 and TRBJ2-1): DAGVTQSPTHLIKTRGQQVTLRCSPISGHKSVSWYQQVLGQGPQFIFQYYEKEERGRGNFPDRFSARQFPNYSSELNVNALLLGDSALYLCASSSLAGALNEQFFGPGTRLTVL.

This clonotype was counted at least ten times. The genes are TRBV10-3 and TRBJ2-3, with D tentatively TRBD1 or TRBD2 (5 bases each). The CDR3 extends over 16 amino acids. Germline V gives CDR1 ENHRY, CDR2 SYGVKD. V was shortened by 2 bases and J by 4 bases, with 16 bases between the two germline ends. CDR3 sequence: CAISERGIVRADTQYF. As DNA, the CDR3 is TGTGCCATCAGTGAGAGGGGCATCGTGAGGGCAGATACGCAGTATTTT.

At least ten counts were recorded for this clonotype. This chain connects TRBV27 to TRBJ2-3; TRBD2 matches 7 bases. CDR1 MNHEY and CDR2 SMNVEV come from the germline V gene (reference sequence). The CDR3 runs 18 residues. Losses at the gene ends were 2 bases for V and 0 bases for J; bases not matched to a gene: 11. CDR3 loop: CASSLTGRNPISTDTQYF. In nucleotides, the CDR3 is TGTGCCAGCAGTTTAACCGGGAGGAATCCGATTAGCACAGATACGCAGTATTTT.